This paragraph covers one T cell receptor (beta chain) sequence. Its antigen is currently not known. No clone much larger than this one lies a single base away; base qualities are absent. Using the deep immunoSEQ assay, multiplex PCR amplified TCR CDR3 regions from genomic DNA. Extracted genomic DNA from each cell subset was distributed evenly across all wells of several immunoSEQ 96-well plates, and each plate was treated as a replicate. For sorted subsets, each replicate PCR was loaded with roughly 200 ng genomic DNA, equivalent to 25,000 to 35,000 T cell genomes. The purified libraries were quantified using a Qubit 3.0 fluorometer, sized with a Bioanalyzer 2100, and then quantified again using the KAPA Library Quantification kit. A separate single-read 150-cycle Illumina NextSeq 550 flow cell was used to sequence each immunoSEQ 96-well plate. In the paper's pipeline: The immunoSEQ output contained only junctional sequences without quality scores, so filtering could not match that applied to full-length reads. To assign V/J genes and CDR3, sequences were annotated using PyIR, a Python wrapper for IgBLAST v1.9, with IMGT germline references. Reads were removed for weak V/J assignments (E-value above 1e-6), missing CDR3, stop codons, out-of-frame junctions, or ambiguous translated residues. V3J clonotypes were defined as sequences sharing the same inferred V gene, J gene, and CDR3 amino acid sequence. The percentage overlap between two repertoires was calculated by dividing the number of shared unique clonotypes by the size of the smaller repertoire. RTK rarefaction, the Chao1 estimator, and Recon v2.1 estimates of unobserved clonotypes were used to assess repertoire richness. Generation probabilities for all TCRbeta clonotypes obtained by the gDNA method from a handful of donors were computed using OLGA. TCRdb carries this immuneACCESS record with in-frame sequences only. Its versions omit some clonotypes, under half of them owing to an unresolved V gene in the studies checked, with the rest unexplained. Clone size and the V and J calls come from that table; the DNA yielded D and trimming. This sample comprises about 2,500,000 clones, approximately 90% of them detected only once. The ten largest clones take up about 0.13% of the sample.

The record originates from a study of shared clonotypes between healthy human individuals (dated by TCRdb to about 2020). For the wider study: The cohort included three men and a couple of women between 18 and 49 years of age. For each donor, CD4 naive and CD4 memory were each given three plates, CD8 naive was given two plates, and CD8 memory was given one plate. The study deeply sequenced blood TCR repertoires of five healthy adults to estimate repertoire size and the extent of clonotype sharing between individuals. To increase sequencing depth and limit assay-specific biases, TCR repertoire library preparation and sequencing were carried out by different laboratories using diverse techniques. Between about 0.8 and 9 billion PBMCs per donor were obtained by leukapheresis. Points the paper makes about the study in general: Pairwise subsampling led to the expectation that sequencing depth would affect the degree of clonotype sharing among donors. Naive subsets generally had larger estimated clonotype richness than memory subsets. Sampling was restricted to blood, and TCR repertoires in tissue are likely to differ from TCR repertoires in blood. When a few donors were compared, the shared fraction of clonotypes was approximately 5% for naive CD4, 3.5% to 4% for naive CD8, 2.3% for memory CD4, and 0.4% for memory CD8. Because the study included only a small number of donors, the genetic and exposure-history diversity represented was limited. Clonotypes shared by all four sorted-subset donors showed higher generation probabilities than non-shared clonotypes. Even with the large sequencing depth, rarefaction of the sorted-subset datasets indicated that sequencing was incomplete.

Healthy HIV-negative adults with no recently reported acute infections or vaccinations were included as donors. Only Caucasian adults living in Nashville, Tennessee, USA were represented among the donors. Magnetic negative selection was used to enrich CD4+ T cells, after which naive cells were positively selected on CD45RA and the negative fraction became the memory subset. Blood was obtained by leukapheresis, after which PBMCs were separated by Ficoll-Histopaque density gradient centrifugation and cryopreserved in liquid nitrogen vapor phase. Purity and quantity of every magnetically sorted T cell population were checked by analytical flow cytometry. Each sorted fraction had its genomic DNA isolated and then quantified by UV absorbance on a Nanodrop 2000c. Sequenced material: naive CD4+ T cells sorted from blood. The sample's cell subset or site label, in plain terms: CD45RA+ positively selected. This sequence originates from a man between 18 and 35 years old in good health.

Here is the DNA: TGCATCCCCAGGGGGGGTGAAAAACTGTTTTTT. Translated, this gives CIPRGGEKLFF. In this chain, TRBV29-1 is recombined with TRBJ1-4; TRBD1 fits 7 bases in the junction. The germline V gene sets CDR1 to SQVTM and CDR2 to ANQGSEA. The CDR3 measures 11 amino acids from cysteine to phenylalanine. Only the CDR3 DNA stays, 33 bases, in frame from base 1.